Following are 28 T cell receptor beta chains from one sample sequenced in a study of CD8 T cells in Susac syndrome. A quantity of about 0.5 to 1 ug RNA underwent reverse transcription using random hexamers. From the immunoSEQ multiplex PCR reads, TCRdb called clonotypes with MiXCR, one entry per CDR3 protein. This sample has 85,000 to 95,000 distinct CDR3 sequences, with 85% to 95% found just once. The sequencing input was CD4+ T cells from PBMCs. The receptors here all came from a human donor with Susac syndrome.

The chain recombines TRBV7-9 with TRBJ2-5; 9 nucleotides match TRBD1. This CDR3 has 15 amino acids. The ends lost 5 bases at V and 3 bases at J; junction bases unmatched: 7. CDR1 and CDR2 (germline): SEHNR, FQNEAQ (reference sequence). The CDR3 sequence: CASSLRTGVEETQYF. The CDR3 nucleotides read TGTGCCAGCAGCCTGAGGACAGGGGTTGAAGAGACCCAGTACTTC.

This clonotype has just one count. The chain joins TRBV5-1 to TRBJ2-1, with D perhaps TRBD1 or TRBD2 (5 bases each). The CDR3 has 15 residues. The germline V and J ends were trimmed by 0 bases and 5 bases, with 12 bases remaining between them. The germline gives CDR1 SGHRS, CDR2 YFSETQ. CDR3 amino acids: CASSLGGAPDNEQFF. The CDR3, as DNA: TGCGCCAGCAGCTTGGGAGGGGCCCCCGACAATGAGCAGTTCTTC.

The CDR3 loop is CASSWGQGLQHF. CDR3 coding DNA: TGTGCCAGTAGTTGGGGACAGGGACTCCAGCATTTT. J is TRBJ1-5 and V is TRBV19, with 9 bases fitting TRBD1. CDR1 and CDR2 (germline): LNHDA, SQIVND (reference sequence). V was clipped by 5 bases and J by 12 bases; unmatched bases: 5. CDR3 length: 12 residues.

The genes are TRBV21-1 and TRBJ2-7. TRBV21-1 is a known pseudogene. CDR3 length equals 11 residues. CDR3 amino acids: CASRDRNEQYF. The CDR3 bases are TGTGCCAGCAGGGACCGGAACGAGCAGTACTTC.

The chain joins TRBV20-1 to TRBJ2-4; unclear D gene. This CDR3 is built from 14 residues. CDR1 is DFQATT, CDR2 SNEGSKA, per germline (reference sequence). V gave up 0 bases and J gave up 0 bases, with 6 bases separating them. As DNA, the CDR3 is TGCAGTGCTAGAGAGGCCCTAGCCAAAAACATTCAGTACTTC. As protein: CSAREALAKNIQYF.

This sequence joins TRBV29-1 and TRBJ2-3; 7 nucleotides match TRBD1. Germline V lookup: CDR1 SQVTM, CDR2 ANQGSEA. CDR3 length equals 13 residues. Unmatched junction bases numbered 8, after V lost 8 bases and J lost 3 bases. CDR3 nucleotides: TGCAGCCATAGACAGGGTGGTACAGATACGCAGTATTTT. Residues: CSHRQGGTDTQYF.

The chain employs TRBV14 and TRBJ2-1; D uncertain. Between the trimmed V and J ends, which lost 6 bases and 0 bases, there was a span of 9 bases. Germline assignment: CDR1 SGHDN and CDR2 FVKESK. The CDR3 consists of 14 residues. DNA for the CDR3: TGTGCCAGCAGTTCGACCCGCTCCTACAATGAGCAGTTCTTC. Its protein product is CASSSTRSYNEQFF.

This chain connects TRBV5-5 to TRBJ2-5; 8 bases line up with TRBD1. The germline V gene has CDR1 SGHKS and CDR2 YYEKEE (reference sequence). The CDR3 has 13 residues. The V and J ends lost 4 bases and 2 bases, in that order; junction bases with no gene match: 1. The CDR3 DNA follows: TGTGCCAGCAGCCGGACAGGGCAAGAGACCCAGTACTTC. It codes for CASSRTGQETQYF.

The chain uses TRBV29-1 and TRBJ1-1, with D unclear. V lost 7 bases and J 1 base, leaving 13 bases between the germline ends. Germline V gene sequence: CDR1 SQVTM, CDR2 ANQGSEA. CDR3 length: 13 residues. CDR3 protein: CSGGVWGNTEAFF. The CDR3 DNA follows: TGCAGCGGGGGAGTGTGGGGGAACACTGAAGCTTTCTTT.

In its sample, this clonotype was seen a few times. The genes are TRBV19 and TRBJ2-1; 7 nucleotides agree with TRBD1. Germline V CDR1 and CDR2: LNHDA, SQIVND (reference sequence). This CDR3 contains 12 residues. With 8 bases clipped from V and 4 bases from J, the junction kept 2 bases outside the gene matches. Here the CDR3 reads CASGDRYNEQFF. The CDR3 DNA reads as TGTGCCAGTGGGGACAGATACAATGAGCAGTTCTTC.

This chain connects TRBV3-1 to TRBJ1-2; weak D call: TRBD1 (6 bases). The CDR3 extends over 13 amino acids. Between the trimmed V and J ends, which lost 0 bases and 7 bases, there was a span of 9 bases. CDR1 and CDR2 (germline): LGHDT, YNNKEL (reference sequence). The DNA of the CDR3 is TGTGCCAGCAGCCAAGATGGGACATTTGGCTACACCTTC. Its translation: CASSQDGTFGYTF.

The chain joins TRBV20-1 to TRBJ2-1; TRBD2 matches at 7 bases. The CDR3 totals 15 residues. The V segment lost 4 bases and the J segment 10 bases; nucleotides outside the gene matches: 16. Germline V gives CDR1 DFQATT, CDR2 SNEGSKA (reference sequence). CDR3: CSATILRTSVVEQFF. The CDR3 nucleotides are TGCAGTGCTACAATACTCAGAACTAGCGTGGTGGAGCAGTTCTTC.

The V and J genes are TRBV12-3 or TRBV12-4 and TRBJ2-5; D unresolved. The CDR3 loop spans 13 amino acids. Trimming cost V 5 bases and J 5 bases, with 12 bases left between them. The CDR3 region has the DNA TGTGCCAGCAGTCAGCAGATAAGGGAGACCCAGTACTTC. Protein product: CASSQQIRETQYF.

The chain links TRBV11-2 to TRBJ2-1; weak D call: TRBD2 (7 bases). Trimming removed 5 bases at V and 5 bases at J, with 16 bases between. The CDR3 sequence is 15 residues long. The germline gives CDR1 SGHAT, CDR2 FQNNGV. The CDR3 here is CASSLTRGGHNEQFF. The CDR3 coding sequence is TGTGCCAGCAGCCTGACGAGGGGGGGCCACAATGAGCAGTTCTTC.

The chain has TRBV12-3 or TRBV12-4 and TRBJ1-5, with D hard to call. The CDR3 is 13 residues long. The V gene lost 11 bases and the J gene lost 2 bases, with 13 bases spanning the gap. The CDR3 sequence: CAVGGDGNQPQHF. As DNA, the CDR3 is TGTGCCGTCGGAGGCGACGGCAATCAGCCCCAGCATTTT.

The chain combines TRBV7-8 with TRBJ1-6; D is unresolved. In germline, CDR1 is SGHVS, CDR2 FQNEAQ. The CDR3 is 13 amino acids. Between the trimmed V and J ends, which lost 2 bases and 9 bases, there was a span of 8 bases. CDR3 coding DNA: TGTGCCAGCAGCTTAACGGTGGTTTCACCCCTCCACTTT. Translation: CASSLTVVSPLHF.

Written as DNA, the CDR3 is TGTGCCAGCAGCGGACAATCCGGGGCCAAACCACAGTTCTTC. Protein: CASSGQSGAKPQFF. The gene calls are TRBV9 and TRBJ2-1; D assignment may be TRBD1 or TRBD2 (5 bases each). CDR1 and CDR2 (germline): SGDLS, YYNGEE. The length of the CDR3 is 14 residues. V was shortened by 3 bases and J by 13 bases, with 20 bases between the two germline ends.

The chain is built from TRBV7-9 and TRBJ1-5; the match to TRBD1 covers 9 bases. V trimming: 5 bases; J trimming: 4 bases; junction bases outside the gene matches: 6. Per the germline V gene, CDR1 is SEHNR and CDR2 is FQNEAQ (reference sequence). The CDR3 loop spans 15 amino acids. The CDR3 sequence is CASSTGTGRNQPQHF. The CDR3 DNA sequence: TGTGCCAGCAGCACCGGGACAGGGCGAAATCAGCCCCAGCATTTT.

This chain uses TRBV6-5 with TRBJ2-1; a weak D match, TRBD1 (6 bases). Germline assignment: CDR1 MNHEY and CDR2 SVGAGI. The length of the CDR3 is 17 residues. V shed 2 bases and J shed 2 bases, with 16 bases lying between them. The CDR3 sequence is CASSYANGQRTYNEQFF. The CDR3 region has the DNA TGTGCCAGCAGTTACGCCAACGGACAGCGAACCTACAATGAGCAGTTCTTC.

CDR3 sequence: CASSLGDRGIDTQYF. Written as DNA, the CDR3 is TGTGCCAGCAGCTTAGGGGACAGGGGTATAGATACGCAGTATTTT. This rearrangement joins TRBV7-2 to TRBJ2-3; TRBD1 matches at 10 bases. This CDR3 spans 15 amino acids. J lost 5 bases, V lost 1 base, and 3 bases had no gene match. CDR1 is SGHTA and CDR2 is FQGNSA in the germline V gene.

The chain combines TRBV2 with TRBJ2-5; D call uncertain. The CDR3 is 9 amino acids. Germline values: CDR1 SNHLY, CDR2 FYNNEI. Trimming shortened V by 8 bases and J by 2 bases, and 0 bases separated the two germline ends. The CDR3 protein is CASQETQYF. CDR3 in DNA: TGTGCCAGCCAAGAGACCCAGTACTTC.

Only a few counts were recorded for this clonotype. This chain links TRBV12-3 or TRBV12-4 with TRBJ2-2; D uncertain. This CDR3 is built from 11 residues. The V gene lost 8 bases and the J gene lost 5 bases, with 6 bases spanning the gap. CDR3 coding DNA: TGTGCCAGCTCCCGGACCGGGGAGCTGTTTTTT. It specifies CASSRTGELFF.

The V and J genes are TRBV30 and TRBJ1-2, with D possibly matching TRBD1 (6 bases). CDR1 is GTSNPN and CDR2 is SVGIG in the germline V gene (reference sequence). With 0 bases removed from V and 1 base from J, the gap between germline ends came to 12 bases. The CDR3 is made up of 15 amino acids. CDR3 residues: CAWSVQGQVNYGYTF. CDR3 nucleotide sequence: TGTGCCTGGAGTGTACAGGGACAAGTTAACTATGGCTACACCTTC.

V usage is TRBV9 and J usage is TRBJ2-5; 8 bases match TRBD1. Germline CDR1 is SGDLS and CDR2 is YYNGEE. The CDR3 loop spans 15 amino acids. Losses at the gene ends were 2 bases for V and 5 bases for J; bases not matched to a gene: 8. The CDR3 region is CASSVLQGARETQYF. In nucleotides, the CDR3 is TGTGCCAGCAGCGTCCTTCAGGGGGCCCGGGAGACCCAGTACTTC. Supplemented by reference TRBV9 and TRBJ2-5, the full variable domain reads DSGVTQTPKHLITATGQRVTLRCSPRSGDLSVYWYQQSLDQGLQFLIQYYNGEERAKGNILERFSAQQFPDLHSELNLSSLELGDSALYFCASSVLQGARETQYFGPGTRLLVL.

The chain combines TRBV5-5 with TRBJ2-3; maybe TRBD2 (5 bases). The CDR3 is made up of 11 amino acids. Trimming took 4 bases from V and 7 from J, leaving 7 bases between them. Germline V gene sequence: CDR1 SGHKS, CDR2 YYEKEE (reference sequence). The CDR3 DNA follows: TGTGCCAGCAGCCGGGATAATACGCAGTATTTT. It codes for CASSRDNTQYF.

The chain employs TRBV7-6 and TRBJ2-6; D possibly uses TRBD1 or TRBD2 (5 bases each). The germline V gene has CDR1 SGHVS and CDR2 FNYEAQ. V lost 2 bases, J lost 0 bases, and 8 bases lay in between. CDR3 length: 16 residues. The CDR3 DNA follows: TGTGCCAGCAGCTTACGAGGGACCTCTGGGGCCAACGTCCTGACTTTC. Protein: CASSLRGTSGANVLTF.

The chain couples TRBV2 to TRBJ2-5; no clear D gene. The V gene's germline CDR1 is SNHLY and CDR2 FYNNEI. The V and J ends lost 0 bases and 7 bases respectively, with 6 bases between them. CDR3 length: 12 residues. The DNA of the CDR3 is TGTGCCAGCAGTGAAGCGGACGGGACCCAGTACTTC. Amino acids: CASSEADGTQYF.

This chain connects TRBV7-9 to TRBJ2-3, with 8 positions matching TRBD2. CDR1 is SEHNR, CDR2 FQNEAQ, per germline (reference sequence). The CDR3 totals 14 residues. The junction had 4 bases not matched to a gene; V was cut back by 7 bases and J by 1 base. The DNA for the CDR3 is TGTGCCAGCATCGAGCGGGGGCGCACAGATACGCAGTATTTT. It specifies CASIERGRTDTQYF.